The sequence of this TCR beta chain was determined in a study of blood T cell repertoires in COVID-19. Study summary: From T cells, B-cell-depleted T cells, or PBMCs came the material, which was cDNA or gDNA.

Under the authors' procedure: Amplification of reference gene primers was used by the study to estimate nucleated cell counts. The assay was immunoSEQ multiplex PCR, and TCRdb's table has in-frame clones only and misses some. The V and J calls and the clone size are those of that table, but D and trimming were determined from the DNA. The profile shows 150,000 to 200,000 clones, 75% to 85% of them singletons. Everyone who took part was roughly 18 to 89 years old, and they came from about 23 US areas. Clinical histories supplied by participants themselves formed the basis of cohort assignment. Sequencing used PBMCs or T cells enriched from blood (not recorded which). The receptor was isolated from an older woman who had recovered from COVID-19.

CDR3 region: CATSDPGQGGGGYTF. The CDR3, as DNA: TGTGCCACCAGTGATCCGGGACAGGGTGGAGGAGGCTACACCTTC. The chain combines TRBV24-1 with TRBJ1-2, with TRBD1 identical over 9 bases. V lost 3 bases, J lost 8 bases, and 9 bases stayed unmatched. CDR1 and CDR2 (germline): KGHDR, SFDVKD. CDR3 size: 15 residues.